Below are 20 T cell receptor beta chains sequenced from a single sample in a study of shared clonotypes between healthy human individuals. Generated by immunoSEQ multiplex PCR, the TCRdb table keeps only in-frame clones and is missing some. The table includes about 2.3 million clones, approximately 93% detected once. The specimen was naive CD4+ T cells from PBMCs. Noted subset: CD45RA+ positively selected. These receptors were taken from a man aged 18 to 29 in good health. Some clones in this sample may be carry-over from other donors' samples.

The CDR3 coding sequence is TGTGCCAGTAGTATTGCTCGGGGAAAGGGACGATATGGCTACACCTTC. Encoded protein: CASSIARGKGRYGYTF. The chain couples TRBV19 to TRBJ1-2, with D perhaps TRBD1 (5 bases). Germline V gives CDR1 LNHDA, CDR2 SQIVND (reference sequence). CDR3 length equals 16 residues. Deletions cut 3 bases from V and 5 bases from J, with 19 bases between.

V gene TRBV11-2 combines with J gene TRBJ2-7; 9 bases are a match to TRBD1. CDR1 is SGHAT and CDR2 is FQNNGV in the germline V gene. The CDR3 runs to 15 residues. V dropped 5 bases and J dropped 3; count of bases not matched to a gene: 8. As DNA, the CDR3 is TGTGCCAGCAGCCACCCCCGGACAGGGGTCTACGAGCAGTACTTC. Amino acid sequence: CASSHPRTGVYEQYF.

This chain connects TRBV15 to TRBJ1-4; D is unclear. The CDR3 spans 14 residues. The germline V gene encodes CDR1 LNHNV and CDR2 YYDKDF (reference sequence). The V end was cut by 0 bases, the J end by 8 bases, with 10 bases between. DNA of the CDR3: TGTGCCACCAGCAGAGATCAAACCGAGGAAAAACTGTTTTTT. Its translation is CATSRDQTEEKLFF.

The chain links TRBV6-5 to TRBJ2-2, with a tentative D call TRBD2 (6 bases). CDR1 is MNHEY and CDR2 is SVGAGI in the germline V gene. This CDR3 spans 15 amino acids. The ends were cut back, 3 bases at V and 2 bases at J, with 10 bases in the middle. CDR3 DNA: TGTGCCAGCAGTTATGGGGGGTATAACACCGGGGAGCTGTTTTTT. Protein sequence: CASSYGGYNTGELFF.

The CDR3 spells CASSLRTGTTNEKLFF. The CDR3 DNA reads TGCGCCAGCAGCTTACGAACAGGGACCACTAATGAAAAACTGTTTTTT. This sequence joins TRBV5-1 and TRBJ1-4, with a possible D match to TRBD1 (6 bases). The germline gives CDR1 SGHRS, CDR2 YFSETQ. Trimming removed 2 bases at V and 2 bases at J, with 13 bases between. This CDR3 is 16 amino acids long. Drawing the rest from reference TRBV5-1 and TRBJ1-4, the complete variable domain is KAGVTQTPRYLIKTRGQQVTLSCSPISGHRSVSWYQQTPGQGLQFLFEYFSETQRNKGNFPGRFSGRQFSNSRSEMNVSTLELGDSALYLCASSLRTGTTNEKLFFGSGTQLSVL.

This chain links TRBV5-6 with TRBJ1-3; no reliable D call. There are 16 residues in the CDR3. Trimming cost V 0 bases and J 0 bases, with 10 bases left between them. Germline V gene data show CDR1 as SGHDT and CDR2 as YYEEEE. CDR3 residues: CASSLARRLSGNTIYF. CDR3 DNA sequence: TGTGCCAGCAGCTTGGCCCGACGACTCTCTGGAAACACCATATATTTT.

Note on this clone: The sample has other DNA sequences that encode this CDR3 too. V usage is TRBV19 and J usage is TRBJ2-3; TRBD1 matches 8 bases. J gave up 2 bases and V 4 bases, and 5 bases lay outside the gene matches. This CDR3 is built from 15 residues. Germline assignment: CDR1 LNHDA and CDR2 SQIVND (reference sequence). CDR3 DNA sequence: TGTGCCAGTAGTACTAGGACAGGGTTCACAGATACGCAGTATTTT. Protein: CASSTRTGFTDTQYF.

A remark on this clone: Other DNA sequences within the sample encode an identical CDR3. The V gene is TRBV5-1, the J gene TRBJ2-2; 11 nucleotides line up with TRBD2. Germline loops: CDR1 SGHRS, CDR2 YFSETQ. This CDR3 has 15 amino acids. The ends lost 5 bases at V and 4 bases at J; junction bases unmatched: 4. The CDR3: CASRPGTSGTGELFF. CDR3 sequence (DNA): TGCGCCAGCAGGCCCGGGACTAGCGGCACCGGGGAGCTGTTTTTT.

This chain links TRBV5-1 with TRBJ1-1; D not certain. Trimming took off 2 bases at V and 1 base at J, with 18 bases between the two ends. CDR3 length: 17 amino acids. Germline CDR1 is SGHRS and CDR2 is YFSETQ. CDR3 residues: CASSFSLGPAQNTEAFF. As DNA, the CDR3 is TGCGCCAGCAGCTTCTCCCTAGGGCCGGCCCAGAACACTGAAGCTTTCTTT.

The V and J genes are TRBV4-1 and TRBJ1-4; D not certain. Germline V lookup: CDR1 MGHRA, CDR2 YSYEKL. The CDR3 is 12 amino acids. Deletions cut 4 bases from V and 13 bases from J, with 13 bases between. The CDR3 DNA sequence: TGCGCCAGCAGCCCCCTGGGGTTTAGACTGTTTTTT. Translated, it gives CASSPLGFRLFF.

This rearrangement joins TRBV7-2 to TRBJ2-5; 10 bases align to TRBD2. V was pared by 8 bases and J by 4 bases, with 7 bases of the junction left unmatched. The CDR3 is 14 residues long. In germline, CDR1 is SGHTA, CDR2 FQGNSA. DNA for the CDR3: TGTGCCAGCGTGAGCGGGAGGGCCGGAGAGACCCAGTACTTC. This encodes CASVSGRAGETQYF.

On this clone: The same CDR3 arises from other DNA sequences in this sample as well. The J gene is TRBJ2-3, the V gene TRBV9, with unresolved D. The CDR3 runs to 13 residues. Trimming shortened V by 2 bases and J by 0 bases, and 4 bases separated the two germline ends. CDR1 and CDR2 (germline): SGDLS, YYNGEE. CDR3 region: CASSVTSTDTQYF. For the CDR3, the DNA is TGTGCCAGCAGCGTTACTAGCACAGATACGCAGTATTTT.

This chain uses TRBV7-2 with TRBJ1-1, with D uncertain. Between the trimmed V and J ends, which lost 1 base and 4 bases, there was a span of 10 bases. The CDR3 loop spans 14 amino acids. CDR1 and CDR2 from the germline V gene are SGHTA and FQGNSA. This chain's CDR3 is CASSLVGVATEAFF. CDR3 nucleotides: TGTGCCAGCAGCTTAGTCGGGGTGGCCACTGAAGCTTTCTTT.

CDR3 region: CASSLRSYSYNEQFF. In nucleotides, the CDR3 is TGTGCCAGCAGCTTGAGGTCCTACTCCTACAATGAGCAGTTCTTC. This chain connects TRBV5-4 to TRBJ2-1, with unresolved D. V was cut by 1 base and J by 0 bases, with 8 bases left in between. The CDR3 spans 15 residues. The germline V gene has CDR1 SGHNT and CDR2 YYREEE (reference sequence).

With regard to this clone: Other nucleotide sequences in the sample specify the same CDR3. This chain uses TRBV19 with TRBJ2-7, with D possibly TRBD1 on 6 matching bases. V gave up 5 bases and J gave up 3 bases, with 11 bases separating them. Germline V gene lookup returns CDR1 LNHDA and CDR2 SQIVND (reference sequence). The CDR3 is 13 amino acids. The CDR3 reads CASSGQGGYEQYF. Here the CDR3 DNA reads TGTGCCAGTAGTGGGCAAGGGGGCTACGAGCAGTACTTC.

The J gene is TRBJ2-1, the V gene TRBV9; D is perhaps TRBD2 (6 bases). Trimming removed 1 base at V and 1 base at J, with 18 bases between. The CDR3 extends over 18 amino acids. Germline V gene data show CDR1 as SGDLS and CDR2 as YYNGEE. The CDR3 bases are TGTGCCAGCAGCGTAAGACTAGATCTTAGCGGTTCCTACAATGAGCAGTTCTTC. Translating gives CASSVRLDLSGSYNEQFF. The complete variable domain, with remaining parts taken from reference TRBV9 and TRBJ2-1, reads DSGVTQTPKHLITATGQRVTLRCSPRSGDLSVYWYQQSLDQGLQFLIQYYNGEERAKGNILERFSAQQFPDLHSELNLSSLELGDSALYFCASSVRLDLSGSYNEQFFGPGTRLTVL.

The chain uses TRBV5-1 and TRBJ1-4; no reliable D call. Germline CDR1 and CDR2: SGHRS and YFSETQ. There are 15 residues in the CDR3. V lost 2 bases and J lost 0, with 8 bases in between. Written as DNA, the CDR3 is TGCGCCAGCAGCTTCCTGGGAGCAACTAATGAAAAACTGTTTTTT. Residues: CASSFLGATNEKLFF. Variable domain in full (rest from reference TRBV5-1 and TRBJ1-4): KAGVTQTPRYLIKTRGQQVTLSCSPISGHRSVSWYQQTPGQGLQFLFEYFSETQRNKGNFPGRFSGRQFSNSRSEMNVSTLELGDSALYLCASSFLGATNEKLFFGSGTQLSVL.

The V gene is TRBV30, the J gene TRBJ1-2; tentative D call: TRBD1 (5 bases). The V end was cut by 3 bases, the J end by 1 base, with 9 bases between. The CDR3 runs 13 residues. Germline CDR1 GTSNPN, CDR2 SVGIG (reference sequence). CDR3 protein: CAWRSGGNYGYTF. For the CDR3, the DNA is TGTGCCTGGAGGAGTGGGGGTAACTATGGCTACACCTTC.

The chain employs TRBV28 and TRBJ2-1; the D gene could be TRBD1 or TRBD2 (6 bases each). The CDR3 is 16 residues long. The germline gives CDR1 MDHEN, CDR2 SYDVKM. Trimming shortened V by 6 bases and J by 0 bases, and 15 bases separated the two germline ends. CDR3 DNA sequence: TGTGCCAGCAGCCAAATCGGGGGCCCCTCCTACAATGAGCAGTTCTTC. Its protein product is CASSQIGGPSYNEQFF.

V gene TRBV5-6 combines with J gene TRBJ1-5, with unresolved D. V lost 0 bases to trimming and J lost 4 bases, with 14 bases between them. The V gene's germline CDR1 is SGHDT and CDR2 YYEEEE. The CDR3 has 16 residues. Here the CDR3 reads CASSLAGSPRNQPQHF. The CDR3 DNA sequence: TGTGCCAGCAGCTTGGCGGGCAGCCCTCGTAATCAGCCCCAGCATTTT.